This T cell receptor beta chain was sequenced during a study of blood T cell repertoires in COVID-19. The germline gives CDR1 PRHDT, CDR2 FYEKMQ (reference sequence). V lost 3 bases and J 6 bases, leaving 12 bases between the germline ends. The CDR3 length is 15 residues. Clones were read by immunoSEQ multiplex PCR, and TCRdb kept only the in-frame ones, dropping some. The sample lists around 30,000 clones, nearly 90% occurring once. Sequenced material: peripheral blood. The chain links TRBV13 to TRBJ1-6; D perhaps matches TRBD1 (5 bases). This clonotype originated in a human donor in a cohort sampled during active COVID-19. The CDR3 nucleotides read TGTGCCAGCAGCTTTGGGGGGACCGCTAATTCACCCCTCCACTTT. Encoded protein: CASSFGGTANSPLHF.